Each of the 13 T cell receptor beta chains below was sequenced from the same sample in a study of blood T cell repertoires in COVID-19. The repertoire was sequenced with immunoSEQ multiplex PCR; TCRdb's copy has only in-frame clones and lacks some. The data contain 170,000 or so clones, 87% of them singletons. The sample consisted of PBMCs or T cells enriched from blood (not recorded which). These receptors all come from a woman aged 45-59 years who had recovered from COVID-19.

The V call is TRBV10-3, the J call TRBJ2-1, with 7 bases lining up with TRBD2. The V and J ends lost 4 bases and 7 bases, in that order; junction bases with no gene match: 7. This CDR3 spans 14 amino acids. The V gene's germline CDR1 is ENHRY and CDR2 SYGVKD. CDR3 protein: CAISGTRNVNEQFF. CDR3 bases: TGTGCCATCAGTGGGACTAGAAATGTAAATGAGCAGTTCTTC.

The chain carries TRBV5-4 and TRBJ2-1; D is possibly TRBD2 (6 bases). V was trimmed by 3 bases and J by 4 bases, leaving 11 bases between them. The CDR3 runs to 14 residues. CDR1 and CDR2 from the germline V gene are SGHNT and YYREEE (reference sequence). CDR3 nucleotides: TGTGCCAGCAGCTCCGCCGGGACTTACAATGAGCAGTTCTTC. It specifies CASSSAGTYNEQFF.

This clone was found a few times. V and J are TRBV7-6 and TRBJ2-2, with TRBD1 matching 9 bases. The CDR3 spans 15 residues. V lost 3 bases and J lost 3; bases outside the gene matches: 2. Per germline, CDR1 SGHVS and CDR2 FNYEAQ. The CDR3, as DNA: TGTGCCAGCAGCTTCGGGACAGGGTACACCGGGGAGCTGTTTTTT. Translating it yields CASSFGTGYTGELFF.

V usage is TRBV2 and J usage is TRBJ2-1; 8 nucleotides match TRBD1. This CDR3 has 17 residues. V dropped 6 bases and J dropped 6; count of bases not matched to a gene: 16. Germline CDR1 reads SNHLY; CDR2 reads FYNNEI. The CDR3 is CASRQTTRDRSRNEQFF. Here the CDR3 DNA reads TGTGCCAGCAGGCAAACAACCCGGGACAGGTCTCGCAATGAGCAGTTCTTC. The entire variable domain, with the rest obtained from reference TRBV2 and TRBJ2-1, is as follows: EPEVTQTPSHQVTQMGQEVILRCVPISNHLYFYWYRQILGQKVEFLVSFYNNEISEKSEIFDDQFSVERPDGSNFTLKIRSTKLEDSAMYFCASRQTTRDRSRNEQFFGPGTRLTVL.

V is TRBV19 and J is TRBJ2-2; 11 positions agree with TRBD2. CDR1 is LNHDA, CDR2 SQIVND, per germline (reference sequence). This CDR3 spans 16 amino acids. V was pared by 3 bases and J by 7 bases, with 7 bases of the junction left unmatched. CDR3 sequence reads: CASSIGSGRAIGELFF. The DNA of the CDR3 is TGTGCCAGTAGTATCGGTAGCGGGAGGGCCATCGGGGAGCTGTTTTTT. Complete variable domain (other parts from reference TRBV19 and TRBJ2-2): DGGITQSPKYLFRKEGQNVTLSCEQNLNHDAMYWYRQDPGQGLRLIYYSQIVNDFQKGDIAEGYSVSREKKESFPLTVTSAQKNPTAFYLCASSIGSGRAIGELFFGEGSRLTVL.

The genes are TRBV6-5 and TRBJ1-1; 8 bases line up with TRBD1. Germline CDR1 MNHEY, CDR2 SVGAGI. Losses at the gene ends were 6 bases for V and 1 base for J; bases not matched to a gene: 4. The CDR3 totals 14 residues. CDR3: CASRIQGANTEAFF. The CDR3 DNA reads TGTGCCAGCAGAATCCAGGGGGCGAACACTGAAGCTTTCTTT.

This chain connects TRBV2 to TRBJ2-7, with TRBD1 matching 9 bases. Losses at the gene ends were 8 bases for V and 3 bases for J; bases not matched to a gene: 5. This CDR3 region has 13 residues. The germline V gene encodes CDR1 SNHLY and CDR2 FYNNEI. Written as DNA, the CDR3 is TGTGCCAGCGGGGACAGGGCGGGCTACGAGCAGTACTTC. This translates into CASGDRAGYEQYF.

The chain recombines TRBV11-2 with TRBJ2-3; D perhaps matches TRBD2 (7 bases). V was clipped by 6 bases and J by 3 bases, with 13 bases between them. The CDR3 has 14 amino acids. Germline assignment: CDR1 SGHAT and CDR2 FQNNGV. CDR3 coding DNA: TGTGCCAGCAGGAGGGGGGGGCCGACAGATACGCAGTATTTT. Protein sequence: CASRRGGPTDTQYF.

The rearrangement uses TRBV6-5 and TRBJ2-1; 7 positions match TRBD1. V lost 5 bases to trimming and J lost 4 bases; unmatched junction nucleotides: 8. The CDR3 covers 15 residues. CDR1 and CDR2 (germline): MNHEY, SVGAGI. The DNA of the CDR3 is TGTGCCAGCAGTATCGACAGGGACCGTTACAATGAGCAGTTCTTC. Encoded protein: CASSIDRDRYNEQFF.

This chain joins TRBV7-9 and TRBJ2-2, with D possibly TRBD2 on 5 matching bases. This CDR3 comprises 14 residues. V lost 5 bases, J lost 1 base, and 8 bases lay in between. Germline CDR1 reads SEHNR; CDR2 reads FQNEAQ (reference sequence). CDR3 sequence: CASSPGVNTGELFF. The CDR3 bases are TGTGCCAGCAGCCCCGGGGTGAACACCGGGGAGCTGTTTTTT.

This clone was recorded only once. This chain links TRBV7-9 with TRBJ2-7, with 7 positions matching TRBD1. The CDR3 runs to 15 residues. With V trimmed by 3 bases and J by 0 bases, 5 bases remained unmatched. CDR1 is SEHNR and CDR2 is FQNEAQ in the germline V gene (reference sequence). CDR3 sequence reads: CASSFDGTVSYEQYF. In DNA, the CDR3 is TGTGCCAGCAGCTTTGACGGGACAGTCTCCTACGAGCAGTACTTC.

This clone was recorded once. This rearrangement joins TRBV19 to TRBJ1-2, with D unresolved. The CDR3 runs 15 residues. Trimming stripped 1 base from V and 3 bases from J, with 12 bases between. CDR1 is LNHDA, CDR2 SQIVND, per germline (reference sequence). The chain's CDR3 is CASSIAVQSYYGYTF. For the CDR3, the DNA is TGTGCCAGTAGTATAGCCGTACAGAGTTACTATGGCTACACCTTC.

This clone was seen just once. This sequence joins TRBV10-3 and TRBJ2-3; possibly TRBD1 for D (6 bases). This CDR3 has 14 residues. Trimming stripped 9 bases from V and 1 base from J, with 14 bases between. Germline V CDR1 and CDR2: ENHRY, SYGVKD. CDR3 loop: CAIRQGSGTDTQYF. CDR3 bases: TGTGCCATTAGGCAGGGGTCAGGCACAGATACGCAGTATTTT.